Below are 6 T cell receptor beta chains sequenced from a single sample in a study of T cell changes during pregnancy in multiple sclerosis. Generated by immunoSEQ multiplex PCR, the TCRdb table keeps only in-frame clones and is missing some. The repertoire holds fewer than 50,000 clones, with around 91% as singletons. The source was CD4+ T cells from peripheral blood mononuclear cells, collected in the second trimester of pregnancy. These receptors came from a female donor in good health, enrolled as a control in a pregnancy study.

The V call is TRBV14, the J call TRBJ2-1; TRBD2 matches at 13 bases. Looked up from germline, CDR1 is SGHDN and CDR2 is FVKESK. V was pared by 4 bases and J by 14 bases, with 8 bases of the junction left unmatched. This CDR3 is built from 14 residues. CDR3 loop: CASSPRLAGGRKFF. CDR3 coding DNA: TGTGCCAGCAGCCCTCGACTAGCGGGGGGCCGGAAGTTCTTC.

This rearrangement joins TRBV2 to TRBJ1-6; possible D gene TRBD1, 5 bases. Trimming pared 4 bases from V and 7 bases from J, leaving 5 bases between. CDR3 length equals 12 residues. Germline CDR1 is SNHLY and CDR2 is FYNNEI. Here the CDR3 reads CASSGQNSPLHF. The CDR3 DNA follows: TGTGCCAGCAGTGGACAGAATTCACCCCTCCACTTT.

The gene calls are TRBV7-9 and TRBJ2-7, with D possibly matching TRBD2 (7 bases). Germline values: CDR1 SEHNR, CDR2 FQNEAQ (reference sequence). The CDR3 has 12 residues. Between the trimmed V and J ends, which lost 4 bases and 6 bases, there was a span of 10 bases. The CDR3 coding sequence is TGTGCCAGCAGCTCTAGGGGGGGCGAGCAGTACTTC. It codes for CASSSRGGEQYF.

V and J are TRBV11-1 and TRBJ2-7, with 8 bases fitting TRBD1. There are 16 residues in the CDR3. With 0 bases clipped from V and 4 bases from J, the junction kept 8 bases outside the gene matches. CDR1 is SGHAT, CDR2 FQDESV, per germline (reference sequence). CDR3 coding DNA: TGTGCCAGCAGCTTAGCACCGGGACAGGCCTCGTACGAGCAGTACTTC. It specifies CASSLAPGQASYEQYF. Filled out from reference TRBV11-1 and TRBJ2-7, the complete variable domain reads EAEVAQSPRYKITEKSQAVAFWCDPISGHATLYWYRQILGQGPELLVQFQDESVVDDSQLPKDRFSAERLKGVDSTLKIQPAELGDSAMYLCASSLAPGQASYEQYFGPGTRLTVT.

This clone has only a few counts. The chain has TRBV19 and TRBJ1-1; D is uncertain. V lost 7 bases and J 0 bases, leaving 9 bases between the germline ends. The CDR3 is 13 residues long. Germline values: CDR1 LNHDA, CDR2 SQIVND (reference sequence). The DNA of the CDR3 is TGTGCCAGTAATCCGGGTATGAACACTGAAGCTTTCTTT. Translating gives CASNPGMNTEAFF.

In the case of this clone: A read error may account for a junction end that differs from germline. This rearrangement joins TRBV7-9 to TRBJ1-5; D is unclear. CDR3 length equals 16 residues. Germline loops: CDR1 SEHNR, CDR2 FQNEAQ (reference sequence). The CDR3 region is CASSIAGSGAGQPQHF. The CDR3 DNA is TGTGCCAGCAGCATAGCGGGCTCCGGCGCAGGTCAGCCCCAGCATTTT.